This TCR beta chain was retrieved from a study of blood T cell repertoires in COVID-19. As for the study in general: Italy, Spain and the United States were the sources of the convalescent and acute COVID-19 samples. From T cells, B-cell-depleted T cells, or PBMCs came the material, which was cDNA or gDNA.

As concerns this clone: Other DNA sequences of this sample code for an identical CDR3.

CDR1 and CDR2 from the germline V gene are SGHTA and FQGTGA. This CDR3 region has 15 residues. V lost 4 bases, J lost 1 base, and 12 bases lay in between. Per the original data handling: Nucleated cell counts were estimated from reference gene primer amplification. Only in-frame clones appear in the TCRdb table, and some are missing; sequencing was by immunoSEQ multiplex PCR. V and J calls and clone size are as listed in that table; D and trimming were resolved from the DNA. The sample lists some 240,000 clones; over 60% were seen once. Sequencing used peripheral blood. The receptor was isolated from a woman aged 65 to 85 with acute or convalescent COVID-19. The chain carries TRBV7-3 and TRBJ2-3, with D perhaps TRBD2 (6 bases). Here the CDR3 reads CASSSPPGGTDTQYF. The CDR3 coding sequence is TGTGCCAGCAGCTCCCCCCCGGGGGGCACAGATACGCAGTATTTT.